These 8 T cell receptor beta chains were sequenced from one sample in a study of blood T cell repertoires in COVID-19. The data were produced by immunoSEQ multiplex PCR, yet TCRdb's version contains in-frame clones alone and is incomplete. The data show about 97,000 clones, with around nine tenths seen just once and approximately 15% held by the top ten. Sequenced material: peripheral blood. The receptors shown here come from a human donor in a cohort sampled during active COVID-19.

The V gene is TRBV5-1, the J gene TRBJ2-3, with TRBD1 identical over 8 bases. Germline-derived CDR1 and CDR2 are SGHRS and YFSETQ. The J segment lost 3 bases and the V segment lost 1 base, leaving 10 bases of the junction unmatched. The CDR3 consists of 17 residues. In nucleotides, the CDR3 is TGCGCCAGCAGCTTGAATCGGGGACAGGCCGCGACAGATACGCAGTATTTT. Encoded protein: CASSLNRGQAATDTQYF.

The chain has TRBV5-1 and TRBJ2-7, with 9 bases matching TRBD1. Germline V CDR1 and CDR2: SGHRS, YFSETQ. The CDR3 has 15 amino acids. V lost 4 bases, J lost 4 bases, and 9 bases stayed unmatched. This CDR3 is CASSPVPTGGYEQYF. CDR3 in DNA: TGCGCCAGCAGCCCAGTGCCGACAGGGGGATACGAGCAGTACTTC.

The chain uses TRBV18 and TRBJ2-2, with 8 nucleotides matching TRBD2. This CDR3 region has 16 residues. The germline V gene encodes CDR1 KGHSH and CDR2 LQKENI. The V segment lost 0 bases and the J segment 6 bases; nucleotides outside the gene matches: 6. CDR3 sequence: CASSPPRTSYSGELFF. CDR3 sequence (DNA): TGTGCCAGCTCACCACCGAGGACTAGCTATTCCGGGGAGCTGTTTTTT.

V is TRBV11-3 and J is TRBJ1-1; TRBD1 matches 7 bases. This CDR3 region has 13 residues. J lost 8 bases, V lost 5 bases, and 8 bases had no gene match. In germline, CDR1 is SGHNT, CDR2 YENEEA. CDR3 nucleotides: TGTGCCAGCAGCACAGGGGCCTCAGGGGAAGCTTTCTTT. Its protein product is CASSTGASGEAFF.

This chain uses TRBV13 with TRBJ2-3; a weak D match, TRBD2 (5 bases). The CDR3 covers 14 residues. The V end was cut by 3 bases, the J end by 11 bases, with 18 bases between. CDR1 is PRHDT and CDR2 is FYEKMQ in the germline V gene (reference sequence). The CDR3 here is CASSFNAPLGRQYF. CDR3 coding DNA: TGTGCCAGCAGCTTTAATGCCCCACTAGGAAGGCAGTATTTT.

The sample holds a few counts of this clone. The chain joins TRBV7-9 to TRBJ1-4; TRBD1 matches 7 bases. CDR1 is SEHNR, CDR2 FQNEAQ, per germline (reference sequence). V shed 5 bases, J shed 7 bases, and the junction held 10 bases outside the gene matches. The CDR3 totals 15 residues. The CDR3 is CASSKRQGSGEKLFF. The CDR3 bases are TGTGCCAGCAGCAAGAGACAGGGTAGTGGTGAAAAACTGTTTTTT.

This clone was counted a single time. The chain employs TRBV15 and TRBJ2-7, with D uncertain. This CDR3 spans 15 amino acids. V was pared by 0 bases and J by 0 bases, with 9 bases between. CDR1 is LNHNV, CDR2 YYDKDF, per germline (reference sequence). CDR3 sequence reads: CATSRDPLSSYEQYF. The CDR3 nucleotides read TGTGCCACCAGCAGAGACCCCCTTAGCTCCTACGAGCAGTACTTC. Full variable domain (remainder filled in from reference TRBV15 and TRBJ2-7): DAMVIQNPRYQVTQFGKPVTLSCSQTLNHNVMYWYQQKSSQAPKLLFHYYDKDFNNEADTPDNFQSRRPNTSFCFLDIRSPGLGDTAMYLCATSRDPLSSYEQYFGPGTRLTVT.

The gene calls are TRBV5-1 and TRBJ2-7; 7 positions agree with TRBD1. J gave up 3 bases and V 0 bases, and 3 bases lay outside the gene matches. Germline values: CDR1 SGHRS, CDR2 YFSETQ. The CDR3 extends over 14 amino acids. The DNA for the CDR3 is TGCGCCAGCAGCTTGGGGGACAGTTACTACGAGCAGTACTTC. Its protein product is CASSLGDSYYEQYF.